The entry below describes one T cell receptor (beta chain). The V and J ends lost 5 bases and 7 bases, in that order; junction bases with no gene match: 8. The CDR3 length is 14 residues. The germline CDR1 and CDR2 sequences are SGHTA and FQGTGA. The data originate from a study of cytomegalovirus exposure and HLA in healthy donors. In the PCR, 60 Vbeta and 13 Jbeta primers were used. Only in-frame clones appear in the TCRdb table, and some are missing; sequencing was by immunoSEQ multiplex PCR. The sample consists of approximately 170,000 clones, 65% to 85% of them appearing once. The receptor's source is a woman aged 18-29 years in good health and CMV-seronegative. The chain carries TRBV7-3 and TRBJ1-5, with TRBD1 matching 7 bases. The material sequenced was PBMCs. The CDR3 coding sequence is TGTGCCAGCAGCCCGACAGGGACTGGCCAGCCCCAGCATTTT. Residues: CASSPTGTGQPQHF. Variable domain in full (rest from reference TRBV7-3 and TRBJ1-5): GAGVSQTPSNKVTEKGKYVELRCDPISGHTALYWYRQSLGQGPEFLIYFQGTGAADDSGLPNDRFFAVRPEGSVSTLKIQRTERGDSAVYLCASSPTGTGQPQHFGDGTRLSIL.